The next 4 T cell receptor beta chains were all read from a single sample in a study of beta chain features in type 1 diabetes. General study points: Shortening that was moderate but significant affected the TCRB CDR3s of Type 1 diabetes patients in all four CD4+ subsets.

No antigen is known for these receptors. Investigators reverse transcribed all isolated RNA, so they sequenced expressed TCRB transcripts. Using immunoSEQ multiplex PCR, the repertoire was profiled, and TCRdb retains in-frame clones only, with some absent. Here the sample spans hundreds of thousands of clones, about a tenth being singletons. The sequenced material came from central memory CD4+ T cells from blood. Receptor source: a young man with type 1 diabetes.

The CDR3 DNA reads as TGTGCCAGCAGCCAAGATCCTAGCGGGGCTGTGAATGAGCAGTTCTTC. This encodes CASSQDPSGAVNEQFF. The V and J genes are TRBV4-2 and TRBJ2-1, with 9 bases fitting TRBD2. Unmatched junction bases numbered 7, after V lost 0 bases and J lost 7 bases. Germline V gene data show CDR1 as LGHNA and CDR2 as YNFKEQ. The CDR3 has 16 amino acids.

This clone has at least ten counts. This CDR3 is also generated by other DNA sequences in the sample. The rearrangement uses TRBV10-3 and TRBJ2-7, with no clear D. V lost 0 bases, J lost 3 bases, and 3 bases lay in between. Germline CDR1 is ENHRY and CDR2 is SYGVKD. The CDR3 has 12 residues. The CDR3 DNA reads TGTGCCATCAGTGAGTCTGGCTACGAGCAGTACTTC. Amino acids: CAISESGYEQYF.

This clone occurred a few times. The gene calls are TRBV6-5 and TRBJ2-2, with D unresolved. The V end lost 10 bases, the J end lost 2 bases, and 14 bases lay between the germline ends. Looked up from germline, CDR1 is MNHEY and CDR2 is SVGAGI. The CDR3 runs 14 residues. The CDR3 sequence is CAIRKEVNTGELFF. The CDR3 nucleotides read TGTGCCATCCGGAAAGAAGTAAACACCGGGGAGCTGTTTTTT.

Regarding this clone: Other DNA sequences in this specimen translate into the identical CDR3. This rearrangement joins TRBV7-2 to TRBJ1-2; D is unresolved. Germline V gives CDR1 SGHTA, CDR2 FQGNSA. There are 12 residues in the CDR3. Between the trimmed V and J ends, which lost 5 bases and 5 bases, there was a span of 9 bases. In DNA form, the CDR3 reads TGTGCCAGCAGCCTACATGGGTATGGCTACACCTTC. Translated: CASSLHGYGYTF.